The 20 T cell receptor beta chains below come from one sample, sequenced in a study of blood T cell repertoires in COVID-19 (dated by TCRdb to about 2020). Library preparation used the immunoSEQ multiplex PCR assay. In its TCRdb copy, this immuneACCESS table keeps in-frame sequences only and misses some clones. Where compared with another copy, unresolved V genes explain less than half of these, and the others have no known cause. For this sample there are some 250,000 clones; approximately 91% appear just once. The ten most abundant clones make up approximately 2.5% of the sample. The source material was PBMCs or T cells enriched from blood (not recorded which). All receptors derive from a middle-aged woman with acute COVID-19.

The chain joins TRBV28 to TRBJ1-3; 7 nucleotides line up with TRBD1. Per the germline V gene, CDR1 is MDHEN and CDR2 is SYDVKM. The CDR3 sequence is 16 residues long. After removal of 5 bases from V and 3 bases from J, the junction contained 10 bases not matched to a gene. CDR3 amino acids: CASSPQRGQGGNTIYF. The CDR3 DNA follows: TGTGCCAGCAGTCCCCAGAGGGGGCAAGGTGGAAACACCATATATTTT. The variable domain in full, completed from reference TRBV28 and TRBJ1-3, reads DVKVTQSSRYLVKRTGEKVFLECVQDMDHENMFWYRQDPGLGLRLIYFSYDVKMKEKGDIPEGYSVSREKKERFSLILESASTNQTSMYLCASSPQRGQGGNTIYFGEGSWLTVV.

The genes are TRBV7-3 and TRBJ2-3; 12 bases are shared with TRBD2. The CDR3 totals 19 residues. The junction had 8 bases not matched to a gene; V was cut back by 1 base and J by 0 bases. From germline, CDR1 is SGHTA and CDR2 FQGTGA. CDR3 DNA: TGTGCCAGCAGCTTAAATCCCGGGACTAGCGGGCGGAGCACAGATACGCAGTATTTT. This translates into CASSLNPGTSGRSTDTQYF.

The J gene is TRBJ1-6, the V gene TRBV7-6; possibly TRBD1 for D (5 bases). This CDR3 region has 15 residues. CDR1 and CDR2 from the germline V gene are SGHVS and FNYEAQ. Trimming removed 4 bases from V and 7 bases from J, with 14 bases in between. The CDR3: CASSSGSMGNSPLHF. DNA of the CDR3: TGTGCCAGCAGCTCAGGGTCAATGGGGAATTCACCCCTCCACTTT. The entire variable domain, with the rest obtained from reference TRBV7-6 and TRBJ1-6, is as follows: GAGVSQSPRYKVTKRGQDVALRCDPISGHVSLYWYRQALGQGPEFLTYFNYEAQQDKSGLPNDRFSAERPEGSISTLTIQRTEQRDSAMYRCASSSGSMGNSPLHFGNGTRLTVT.

The chain recombines TRBV9 with TRBJ2-1; 8 bases align to TRBD2. The trim removed 2 bases at V and 4 bases at J, leaving 8 bases unmatched. CDR3 length: 16 amino acids. The germline V gene has CDR1 SGDLS and CDR2 YYNGEE. The CDR3 loop is CASSVKAGGVYNEQFF. The CDR3 DNA follows: TGTGCCAGCAGCGTCAAAGCCGGGGGGGTGTACAATGAGCAGTTCTTC.

The rearrangement joins TRBV5-1 to TRBJ1-2, with D perhaps matching TRBD1 (6 bases). The CDR3 consists of 17 residues. V was cut by 6 bases and J by 4 bases, with 25 bases left in between. Germline loops: CDR1 SGHRS, CDR2 YFSETQ. The CDR3 protein is CASTMGARDRLGYGYTF. CDR3 in DNA: TGCGCCAGCACCATGGGGGCCAGAGACAGGCTGGGCTATGGCTACACCTTC.

This CDR3 reads CASSQAGLAGGQETQYF. The CDR3 DNA reads TGTGCCAGTAGTCAGGCTGGACTAGCGGGAGGCCAAGAGACCCAGTACTTC. The rearrangement joins TRBV19 to TRBJ2-5; 14 positions agree with TRBD2. The V gene's germline CDR1 is LNHDA and CDR2 SQIVND (reference sequence). The length of the CDR3 is 17 residues. Trimming took 5 bases from V and 1 from J; bases not matched to a gene: 6.

This chain uses TRBV6-1 with TRBJ2-7; D is possibly TRBD1 (5 bases). The length of the CDR3 is 14 residues. Germline CDR1 and CDR2: MNHNS and SASEGT. Trimming left V 1 base short and J 1 base short, with 8 bases between. The CDR3 sequence is CASSEDRLSYEQYF. CDR3 sequence (DNA): TGTGCCAGCAGTGAAGACAGGCTGTCCTACGAGCAGTACTTC.

This chain joins TRBV5-4 and TRBJ2-5; 8 bases line up with TRBD2. Germline V gene sequence: CDR1 SGHNT, CDR2 YYREEE (reference sequence). V trimming: 4 bases; J trimming: 4 bases; junction bases outside the gene matches: 15. The CDR3 spans 17 residues. The CDR3 loop reads CASSVGAGRAGGETQYF. CDR3 coding DNA: TGTGCCAGCAGCGTTGGTGCCGGGAGGGCCGGGGGAGAGACCCAGTACTTC. Based on the CDR3 plus reference TRBV5-4 and TRBJ2-5, the full variable domain is ETGVTQSPTHLIKTRGQQVTLRCSSQSGHNTVSWYQQALGQGPQFIFQYYREEENGRGNFPPRFSGLQFPNYSSELNVNALELDDSALYLCASSVGAGRAGGETQYFGPGTRLLVL.

The chain links TRBV5-5 to TRBJ1-6, with D possibly being TRBD1 (5 bases). CDR1 SGHKS and CDR2 YYEKEE come from the germline V gene (reference sequence). CDR3 length: 15 residues. Trimming cost V 0 bases and J 6 bases, with 10 bases left between them. CDR3 in DNA: TGTGCCAGCAGCTTGGCAGGGATTGGTAATTCACCCCTCCACTTT. It yields the protein CASSLAGIGNSPLHF.

The chain employs TRBV7-3 and TRBJ2-2; 7 nucleotides align to TRBD1. Unmatched junction bases numbered 3, after V lost 5 bases and J lost 0 bases. Germline V gene sequence: CDR1 SGHTA, CDR2 FQGTGA. The CDR3 extends over 15 amino acids. This CDR3 is CASSPGTANTGELFF. Here the CDR3 DNA reads TGTGCCAGCAGCCCAGGGACAGCGAACACCGGGGAGCTGTTTTTT.

The chain employs TRBV7-2 and TRBJ2-5; TRBD2 matches at 10 bases. This CDR3 is 15 amino acids long. With 5 bases clipped from V and 4 bases from J, the junction kept 7 bases outside the gene matches. Germline V lookup: CDR1 SGHTA, CDR2 FQGNSA. Written as DNA, the CDR3 is TGTGCCAGCAGCCCACAGCGGGGGGGACGAGAGACCCAGTACTTC. Translating gives CASSPQRGGRETQYF.

This chain connects TRBV24-1 to TRBJ1-2; D perhaps matches TRBD1 (5 bases). There are 14 residues in the CDR3. The germline CDR1 and CDR2 sequences are KGHDR and SFDVKD. V gave up 4 bases and J gave up 7 bases, with 15 bases separating them. The DNA for the CDR3 is TGTGCCACCAGTGACCCCAGGGCTCCTAGTGGCTACACCTTC. Translated: CATSDPRAPSGYTF.

This chain connects TRBV3-1 (or the pseudogene TRBV3-2) to TRBJ2-2; 7 positions match TRBD2. This CDR3 spans 16 amino acids. The V segment lost 4 bases and the J segment 3 bases; nucleotides outside the gene matches: 8. Germline V gives CDR1 LGHDT, CDR2 YNNKEL (reference sequence). The CDR3 DNA reads as TGTGCCAGCAGCCGTCTAGCGGAGCTAGACACCGGGGAGCTGTTTTTT. Amino acids: CASSRLAELDTGELFF.

The chain is built from TRBV3-1 (or the pseudogene TRBV3-2) and TRBJ2-3; D might be TRBD2 (7 bases). Germline lookup yields CDR1 LGHDT and CDR2 YNNKEL (reference sequence). Trimming left V 10 bases short and J 0 bases short, with 14 bases between. The CDR3 has 14 residues. The CDR3 region is CATTGGGSTDTQYF. As DNA, the CDR3 is TGTGCCACGACAGGCGGGGGTAGCACAGATACGCAGTATTTT.

J is TRBJ2-5 and V is TRBV5-1; 9 nucleotides line up with TRBD1. The CDR3 consists of 15 residues. Unmatched junction bases numbered 3, after V lost 2 bases and J lost 1 base. Per germline, CDR1 SGHRS and CDR2 YFSETQ. CDR3 sequence (DNA): TGCGCCAGCAGCTTCACAGGGGGCGCCCAAGAGACCCAGTACTTC. This translates into CASSFTGGAQETQYF.

The chain uses TRBV5-5 and TRBJ2-7, with 11 positions matching TRBD1. With V trimmed by 3 bases and J by 2 bases, 1 base remained unmatched. The CDR3 extends over 14 amino acids. Germline V CDR1 and CDR2: SGHKS, YYEKEE (reference sequence). The CDR3 here is CASSWGQGAYEQYF. As DNA, the CDR3 is TGTGCCAGCAGCTGGGGACAGGGGGCCTACGAGCAGTACTTC.

This sequence joins TRBV29-1 and TRBJ2-1; 8 bases agree with TRBD2. CDR3 length: 16 residues. Trimming took 2 bases from V and 5 from J; bases not matched to a gene: 11. Germline V gene lookup returns CDR1 SQVTM and CDR2 ANQGSEA. CDR3 in amino acids: CSVERVAGGRNNEQFF. The DNA for the CDR3 is TGCAGCGTTGAAAGGGTCGCGGGGGGCCGAAACAATGAGCAGTTCTTC.

This clone occurred a few times. This sequence joins TRBV2 and TRBJ1-5; D call uncertain. Looked up from germline, CDR1 is SNHLY and CDR2 is FYNNEI. With 9 bases removed from V and 3 bases from J, the gap between germline ends came to 15 bases. The length of the CDR3 is 14 residues. In DNA, the CDR3 is TGTGCCAGAAGGCAGCGTTATGACAATCAGCCCCAGCATTTT. This translates into CARRQRYDNQPQHF.

This sequence joins TRBV4-1 and TRBJ2-3, with 9 bases lining up with TRBD1. CDR1 is MGHRA and CDR2 is YSYEKL in the germline V gene. The J segment lost 2 bases and the V segment lost 5 bases, leaving 8 bases of the junction unmatched. The CDR3 covers 16 residues. CDR3 nucleotide sequence: TGCGCCAGCAGCGCTCCGGGACAGGGTACCACAGATACGCAGTATTTT. Translation: CASSAPGQGTTDTQYF.

The chain recombines TRBV30 with TRBJ2-7, with TRBD2 matching 7 bases. The CDR3 is made up of 13 amino acids. Germline assignment: CDR1 GTSNPN and CDR2 SVGIG (reference sequence). J lost 8 bases, V lost 0 bases, and 7 bases had no gene match. The CDR3 nucleotides read TGTGCCTGGAGTGTGCCGGGAGGACTCAAGCAGTACTTC. It translates to CAWSVPGGLKQYF.